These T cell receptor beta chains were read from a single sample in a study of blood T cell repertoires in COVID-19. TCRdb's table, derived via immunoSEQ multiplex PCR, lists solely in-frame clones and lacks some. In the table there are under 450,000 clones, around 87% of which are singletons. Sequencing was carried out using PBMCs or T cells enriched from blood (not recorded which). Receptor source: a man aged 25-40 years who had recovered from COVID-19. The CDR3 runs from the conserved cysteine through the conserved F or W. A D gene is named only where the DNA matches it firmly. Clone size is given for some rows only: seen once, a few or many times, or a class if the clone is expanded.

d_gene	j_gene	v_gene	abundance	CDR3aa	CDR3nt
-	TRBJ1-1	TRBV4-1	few	CASSQGREAFF	TGCGCCAGCAGCCAGGGCCGTGAAGCTTTCTTT
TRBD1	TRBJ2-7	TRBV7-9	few	CASSSRDRGFHEQYF	TGTGCCAGCAGCTCCCGGGACAGGGGGTTTCACGAGCAGTACTTC
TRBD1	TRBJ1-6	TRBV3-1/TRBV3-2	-	CARDTGGSSPLHF	TGTGCCAGGGATACAGGGGGCAGTTCACCCCTCCACTTT
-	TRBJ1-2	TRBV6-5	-	CASSSPPAETYTF	TGTGCCAGCAGTTCCCCCCCCGCGGAGACCTACACCTTC
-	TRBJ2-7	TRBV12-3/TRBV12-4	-	CASSSSLYEQYF	TGTGCCAGCAGTTCGAGCCTCTACGAGCAGTACTTC
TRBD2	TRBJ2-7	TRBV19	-	CASSMTSGALGYEQYF	TGTGCCAGTAGTATGACTAGCGGGGCTCTTGGCTACGAGCAGTACTTC
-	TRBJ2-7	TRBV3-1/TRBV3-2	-	CASSRTPYEQYF	TGTGCCAGCAGTCGGACACCCTACGAGCAGTACTTC
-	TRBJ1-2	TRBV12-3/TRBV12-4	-	CASRGATNYGYTF	TGTGCCAGCAGGGGGGCCACTAACTATGGCTACACCTTC
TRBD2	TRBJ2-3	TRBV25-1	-	CASSEGLAGSDTQYF	TGTGCCAGCAGTGAAGGACTAGCGGGTTCAGATACGCAGTATTTT
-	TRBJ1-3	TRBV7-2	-	CASSSQALRNTIYF	TGTGCCAGCAGCTCACAGGCTCTAAGAAACACCATATATTTT
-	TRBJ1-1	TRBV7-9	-	CASSSTENTEAFF	TGTGCCAGCAGCTCTACAGAAAACACTGAAGCTTTCTTT
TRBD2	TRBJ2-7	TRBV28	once	CASRRRTSGVSGEQYF	TGTGCCAGCAGAAGAAGGACTAGCGGGGTAAGCGGCGAGCAGTACTTC
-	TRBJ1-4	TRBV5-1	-	CASSLNAAGNEKLFF	TGCGCCAGCAGCTTGAATGCTGCAGGGAATGAAAAACTGTTTTTT
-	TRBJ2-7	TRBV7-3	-	CASSLTPTGEYEQYF	TGTGCCAGCAGCTTAACACCAACAGGCGAGTACGAGCAGTACTTC
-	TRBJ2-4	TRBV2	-	CASRDRVGLAKNIQYF	TGTGCCAGCAGAGACAGGGTGGGACTAGCCAAAAACATTCAGTACTTC
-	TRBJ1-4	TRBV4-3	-	CASSRTAGNEKLFF	TGCGCCAGCAGCCGGACGGCAGGGAATGAAAAACTGTTTTTT
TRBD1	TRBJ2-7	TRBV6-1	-	CASSEDPGGFYEQYF	TGTGCCAGCAGTGAAGATCCAGGGGGCTTCTACGAGCAGTACTTC
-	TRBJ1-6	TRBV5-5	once	CASRGGMENSPLHF	TGTGCCAGCAGGGGGGGGATGGAGAATTCACCCCTCCACTTT
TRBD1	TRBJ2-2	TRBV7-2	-	CASSRQGAGTGELFF	TGTGCCAGCAGCCGCCAGGGGGCAGGGACCGGGGAGCTGTTTTTT
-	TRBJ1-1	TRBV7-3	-	CASSATLNTEAFF	TGTGCCAGCAGCGCCACACTGAACACTGAAGCTTTCTTT
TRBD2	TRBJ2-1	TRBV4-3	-	CASSQSLAGGLNNEQFF	TGCGCCAGCAGCCAATCACTAGCGGGGGGCCTCAACAATGAGCAGTTCTTC
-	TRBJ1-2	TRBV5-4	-	CASSLGDTYYGYTF	TGTGCCAGCAGCTTGGGAGATACCTACTATGGCTACACCTTC
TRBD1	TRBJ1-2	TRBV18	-	CASSPTGVGYTF	TGTGCCAGCTCTCCTACAGGGGTCGGCTACACCTTC
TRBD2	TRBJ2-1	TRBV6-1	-	CASSEISGGSIEQFF	TGTGCCAGCAGTGAAATTAGCGGGGGCTCTATTGAGCAGTTCTTC
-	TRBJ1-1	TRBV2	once	CASRSEGMNTEAFF	TGTGCCAGCAGGAGCGAGGGCATGAACACTGAAGCTTTCTTT
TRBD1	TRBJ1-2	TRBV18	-	CASSPVGTGTYGYTF	TGTGCCAGCTCACCAGTCGGGACAGGGACCTATGGCTACACCTTC
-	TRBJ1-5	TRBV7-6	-	CASSLFEDIGQPQHF	TGTGCCAGCAGCTTATTCGAGGACATAGGGCAGCCCCAGCATTTT
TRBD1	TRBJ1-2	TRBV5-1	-	CASSPGGTGSFYGYTF	TGCGCCAGCAGCCCGGGTGGGACAGGGAGCTTCTATGGCTACACCTTC
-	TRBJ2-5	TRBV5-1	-	CASSYSGETQYF	TGCGCCAGCAGCTACAGCGGAGAGACCCAGTACTTC
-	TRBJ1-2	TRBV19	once	CASNWQAIDYGYTF	TGTGCCAGTAACTGGCAGGCGATTGACTATGGCTACACCTTC
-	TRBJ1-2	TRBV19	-	CASRNRDNYGYTF	TGTGCCAGTAGAAACAGGGACAACTATGGCTACACCTTC
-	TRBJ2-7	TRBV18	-	CASSPLEQGIASEQYF	TGTGCCAGCTCACCATTAGAACAGGGAATAGCATCCGAGCAGTACTTC
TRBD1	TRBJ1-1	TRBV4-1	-	CASRDRDPNTEAFF	TGCGCCAGCAGAGACAGGGACCCCAACACTGAAGCTTTCTTT
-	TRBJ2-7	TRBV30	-	CAWSDGLLSEQYF	TGTGCCTGGAGTGATGGGCTTTTGAGCGAGCAGTACTTC
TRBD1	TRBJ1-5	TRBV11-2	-	CASSLGGDRVSPQHF	TGTGCCAGCAGCTTAGGGGGGGACAGGGTAAGCCCCCAGCATTTT
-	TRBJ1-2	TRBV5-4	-	CASSFLHRAGYTF	TGTGCCAGCAGCTTTCTCCACAGGGCTGGCTACACCTTC
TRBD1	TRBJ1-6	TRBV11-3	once	CASSLEGQNHSPLHF	TGTGCCAGCAGCTTAGAGGGACAGAACCATTCACCCCTCCACTTT
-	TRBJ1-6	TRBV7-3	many	CASSLISGVGSPLHF	TGTGCCAGCAGCTTAATTTCAGGGGTCGGATCACCCCTCCACTTT
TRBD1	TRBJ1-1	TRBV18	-	CASSFRQGVTEAFF	TGTGCCAGCTCATTCCGACAGGGGGTCACTGAAGCTTTCTTT
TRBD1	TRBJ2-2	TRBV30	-	CAWTGTGGRELFF	TGTGCCTGGACCGGGACAGGGGGCAGGGAGCTGTTTTTT
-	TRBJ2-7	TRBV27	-	CASSLSRQFDEQYF	TGTGCCAGCAGTTTATCGCGACAGTTCGACGAGCAGTACTTC
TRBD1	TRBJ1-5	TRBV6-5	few	CASSYGQGGGQPQHF	TGTGCCAGCAGTTACGGACAGGGGGGTGGGCAGCCCCAGCATTTT
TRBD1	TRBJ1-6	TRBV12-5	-	CASGWDLPGQGPLHF	TGTGCTAGTGGTTGGGACTTACCGGGACAGGGACCCCTCCACTTT
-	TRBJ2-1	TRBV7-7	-	CASSPRRVSPYNEQFF	TGTGCTAGCAGCCCACGCCGCGTTTCCCCTTACAATGAGCAGTTCTTC
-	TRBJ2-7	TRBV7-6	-	CASSLSQFYEQYF	TGTGCCAGCAGCTTATCACAGTTTTACGAGCAGTACTTC
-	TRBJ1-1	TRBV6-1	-	CASSEQQNTEAFF	TGTGCCAGCAGTGAGCAACAGAACACTGAAGCTTTCTTT
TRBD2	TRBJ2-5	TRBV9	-	CASSVGGGQETQYF	TGTGCCAGCAGCGTAGGGGGGGGTCAAGAGACCCAGTACTTC
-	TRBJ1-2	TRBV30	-	CAWRLQGTVGHYTF	TGTGCCTGGAGACTCCAAGGCACCGTGGGGCACTACACCTTC